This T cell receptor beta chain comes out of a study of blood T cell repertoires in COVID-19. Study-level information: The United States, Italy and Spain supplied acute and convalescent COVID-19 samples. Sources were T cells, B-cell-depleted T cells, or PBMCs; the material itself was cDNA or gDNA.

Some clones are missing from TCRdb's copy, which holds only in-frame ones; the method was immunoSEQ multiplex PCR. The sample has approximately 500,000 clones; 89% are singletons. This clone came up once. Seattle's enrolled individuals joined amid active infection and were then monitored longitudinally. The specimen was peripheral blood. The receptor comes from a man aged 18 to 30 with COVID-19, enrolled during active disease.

The CDR3 DNA is TGTGCCAGCAGCTACGCAGGGAAGGAGAACCAAGAGACCCAGTACTTC. Protein sequence: CASSYAGKENQETQYF. The chain is built from TRBV21-1 and TRBJ2-5; the table's D call of TRBD1 was not tested on the DNA. TRBV21-1 is noted as a pseudogene. This CDR3 is 16 amino acids long.